This is a list of T cell receptor beta chains from one sample in a study of radiotherapy plus CTLA-4 blockade in lung cancer. TCRdb's copy holds only in-frame clones and misses some; the assay was immunoSEQ multiplex PCR. The sample shows about 77,000 clones, under 75% of them seen only once. The sample here was peripheral blood, taken from a patient treated with radiotherapy plus ipilimumab. The receptors derive from a human donor with non-small cell lung cancer whose response to radiotherapy plus ipilimumab could not be evaluated. Each CDR3 is given without its conserved first and last residue. A D gene is named only where the DNA matches it firmly.

D gene | J gene | V gene | CDR3 protein
TRBD1 | TRBJ1-2 | TRBV6-6 | AKTGGYGYT
. | TRBJ1-1 | TRBV13 | ASSPRGRVSTEAF
TRBD1 | TRBJ1-2 | TRBV10-3 | AITRGPGTVENGYT
. | TRBJ2-7 | TRBV4-1 | ASSLSGDTGPYEQY
. | TRBJ1-5 | TRBV6-9 | ASLGVGYNQPQH
TRBD1 | TRBJ1-1 | TRBV7-9 | ASSLGTGAEAF
. | TRBJ1-2 | TRBV6-1 | ASFQAENYGYT
TRBD1 | TRBJ2-2 | TRBV7-3 | ASRTGTGATGELF
. | TRBJ1-4 | TRBV27 | ASSPTGLGEKLF
. | TRBJ1-6 | TRBV5-1 | ASSLAGQGDNSPLH
. | TRBJ1-6 | TRBV6-1 | ASSDAGSNSPLH
TRBD2 | . | TRBV7-9 | ASSFIAGDRYEQY
TRBD1 | TRBJ2-7 | TRBV7-2 | ASSLGTEYYEQY
TRBD1 | TRBJ2-7 | TRBV4-1 | ASSQGGTAPYEQY
. | TRBJ2-7 | TRBV6-4 | ASSDAPERGGYEQY
TRBD1 | TRBJ1-2 | TRBV11-2 | ASRRIQGASPYT
. | . | TRBV11-3 | ASSSAGFVGLFHEQY
. | TRBJ1-6 | TRBV5-6 | ASSLGGNDSPLH
. | TRBJ2-7 | TRBV5-6 | ASSLDRSYEQY
TRBD2 | TRBJ2-2 | TRBV4-2 | ASSQGRLAGGLAGELF
. | TRBJ2-1 | TRBV11-1 | ASSKPGSYNEQF
TRBD1 | TRBJ2-1 | TRBV5-8 | ASSLGQGWNEQF
TRBD1 | TRBJ1-2 | TRBV6-5 | ASTKGQGVNYGYT
TRBD1 | TRBJ1-6 | TRBV6-5 | ASRTGTGDNSPLH
TRBD1 | TRBJ1-3 | TRBV4-1 | ARRDRLFPSGNTIY
TRBD1 | TRBJ1-6 | TRBV6-5 | ASTGGGTGVSPLH
TRBD1 | TRBJ2-7 | TRBV27 | ASRKTRQGADEQY
TRBD1 | TRBJ2-2 | TRBV6-6 | ASWARQGPTGELF
. | TRBJ1-2 | TRBV5-1 | ASSHTGTWSQGYT
TRBD2 | TRBJ2-7 | TRBV7-2 | ASSLNGGAYEQY
TRBD1 | TRBJ1-2 | TRBV30 | AWKARGVGRGVYGYT
TRBD2 | TRBJ2-1 | TRBV7-6 | ASSRDPSGGFEQF